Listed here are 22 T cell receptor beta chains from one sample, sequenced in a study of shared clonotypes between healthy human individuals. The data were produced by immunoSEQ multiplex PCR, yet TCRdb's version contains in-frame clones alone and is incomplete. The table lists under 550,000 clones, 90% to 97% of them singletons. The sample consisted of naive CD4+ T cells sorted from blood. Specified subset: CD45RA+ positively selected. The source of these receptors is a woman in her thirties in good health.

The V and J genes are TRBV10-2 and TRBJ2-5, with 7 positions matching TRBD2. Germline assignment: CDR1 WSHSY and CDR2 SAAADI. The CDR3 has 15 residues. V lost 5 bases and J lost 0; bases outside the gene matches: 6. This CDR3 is CASSRTRRHQETQYF. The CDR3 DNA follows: TGCGCCAGCAGTCGGACTAGACGGCACCAAGAGACCCAGTACTTC.

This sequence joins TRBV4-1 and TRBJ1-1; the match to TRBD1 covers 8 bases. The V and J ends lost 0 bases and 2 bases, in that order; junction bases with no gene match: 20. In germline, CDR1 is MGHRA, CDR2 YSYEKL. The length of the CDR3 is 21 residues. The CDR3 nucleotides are TGCGCCAGCAGCCAAGAAGGGGCGACAGGGGCCCCATCACTTGATAACACTGAAGCTTTCTTT. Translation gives CASSQEGATGAPSLDNTEAFF.

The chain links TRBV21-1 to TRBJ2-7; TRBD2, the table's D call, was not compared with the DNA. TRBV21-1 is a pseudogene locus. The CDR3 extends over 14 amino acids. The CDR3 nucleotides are TGTGCCAGCAGCAAAGGTAGCGGGAGGTACGAGCAGTACTTC. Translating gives CASSKGSGRYEQYF.

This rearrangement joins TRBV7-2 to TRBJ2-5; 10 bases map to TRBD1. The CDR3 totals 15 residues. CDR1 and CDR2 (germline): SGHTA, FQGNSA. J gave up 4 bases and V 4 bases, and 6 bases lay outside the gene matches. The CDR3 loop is CASSSPDRGPETQYF. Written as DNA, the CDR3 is TGTGCCAGCAGCTCTCCCGACAGGGGGCCAGAGACCCAGTACTTC.

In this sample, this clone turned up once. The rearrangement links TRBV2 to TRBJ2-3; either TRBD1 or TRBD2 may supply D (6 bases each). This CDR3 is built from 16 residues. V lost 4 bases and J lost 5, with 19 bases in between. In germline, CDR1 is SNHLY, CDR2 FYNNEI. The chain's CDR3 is CASSGGGRSSIDTQYF. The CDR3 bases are TGTGCCAGCAGTGGAGGGGGGCGCTCGAGTATAGATACGCAGTATTTT.

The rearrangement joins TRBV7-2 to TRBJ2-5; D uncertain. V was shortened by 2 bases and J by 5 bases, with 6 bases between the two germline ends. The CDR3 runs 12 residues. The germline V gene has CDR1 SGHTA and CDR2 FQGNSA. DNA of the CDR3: TGTGCCAGCAGCTTATTTATCGAGACCCAGTACTTC. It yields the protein CASSLFIETQYF.

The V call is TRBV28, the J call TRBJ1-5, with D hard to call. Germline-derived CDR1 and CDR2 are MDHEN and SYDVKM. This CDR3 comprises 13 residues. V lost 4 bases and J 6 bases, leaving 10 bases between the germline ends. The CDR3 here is CASSSPRIQPQHF. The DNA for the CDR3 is TGTGCCAGCAGTTCTCCGAGAATTCAGCCCCAGCATTTT.

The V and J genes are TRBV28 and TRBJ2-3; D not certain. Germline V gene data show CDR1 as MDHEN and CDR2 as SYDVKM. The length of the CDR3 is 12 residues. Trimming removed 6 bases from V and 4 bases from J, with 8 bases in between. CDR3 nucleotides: TGTGCCAGCAGGGAGAGTGCAGATACGCAGTATTTT. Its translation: CASRESADTQYF. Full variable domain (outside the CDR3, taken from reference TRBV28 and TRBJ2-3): DVKVTQSSRYLVKRTGEKVFLECVQDMDHENMFWYRQDPGLGLRLIYFSYDVKMKEKGDIPEGYSVSREKKERFSLILESASTNQTSMYLCASRESADTQYFGPGTRLTVL.

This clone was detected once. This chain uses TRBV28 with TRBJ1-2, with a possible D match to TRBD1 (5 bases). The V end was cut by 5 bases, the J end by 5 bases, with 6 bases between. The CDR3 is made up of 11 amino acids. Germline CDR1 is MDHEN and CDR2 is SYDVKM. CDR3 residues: CASSAGYGYTF. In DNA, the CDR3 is TGTGCCAGCAGTGCAGGGTATGGCTACACCTTC.

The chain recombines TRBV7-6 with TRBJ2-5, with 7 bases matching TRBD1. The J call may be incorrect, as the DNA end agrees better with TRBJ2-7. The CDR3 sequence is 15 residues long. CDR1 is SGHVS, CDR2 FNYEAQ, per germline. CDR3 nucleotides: TGTGCCAGCAGCTTAGGTGGACAGGCCACCTACGAGCAGTACTTC. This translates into CASSLGGQATYEQYF.

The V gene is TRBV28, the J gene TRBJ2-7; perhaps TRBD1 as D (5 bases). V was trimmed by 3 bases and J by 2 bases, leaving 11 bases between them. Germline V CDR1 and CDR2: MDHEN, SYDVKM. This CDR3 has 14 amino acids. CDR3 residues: CASSFPSGTYEQYF. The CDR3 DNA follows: TGTGCCAGCAGTTTCCCATCAGGGACCTACGAGCAGTACTTC.

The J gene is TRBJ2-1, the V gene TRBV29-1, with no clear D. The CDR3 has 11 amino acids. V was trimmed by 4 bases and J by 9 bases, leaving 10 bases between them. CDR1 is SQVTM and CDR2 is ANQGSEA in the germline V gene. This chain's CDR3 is CSVASPSEQFF. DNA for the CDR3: TGCAGCGTTGCGAGCCCCAGTGAGCAGTTCTTC.

CDR3 loop: CASSPRVSPQTGELFF. CDR3 nucleotides: TGTGCCAGCTCACCACGGGTCTCACCCCAAACCGGGGAGCTGTTTTTT. The V and J genes are TRBV18 and TRBJ2-2; no firm D call. The germline gives CDR1 KGHSH, CDR2 LQKENI. This CDR3 contains 16 residues. V lost 1 base and J lost 5, with 14 bases in between.

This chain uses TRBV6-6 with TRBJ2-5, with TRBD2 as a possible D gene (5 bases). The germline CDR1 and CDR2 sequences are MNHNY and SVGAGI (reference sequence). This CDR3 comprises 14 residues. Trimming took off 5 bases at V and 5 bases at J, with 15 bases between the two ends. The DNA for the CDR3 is TGTGCCAGCAGTGGAGGCCCATTGAGGGAGACCCAGTACTTC. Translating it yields CASSGGPLRETQYF.

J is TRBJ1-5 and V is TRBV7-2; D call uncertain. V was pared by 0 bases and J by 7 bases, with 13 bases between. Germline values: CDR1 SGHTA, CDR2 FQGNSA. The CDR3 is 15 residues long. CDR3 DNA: TGTGCCAGCAGCTTAGCGGGTTCTCTGGGCCAGCCCCAGCATTTT. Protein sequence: CASSLAGSLGQPQHF.

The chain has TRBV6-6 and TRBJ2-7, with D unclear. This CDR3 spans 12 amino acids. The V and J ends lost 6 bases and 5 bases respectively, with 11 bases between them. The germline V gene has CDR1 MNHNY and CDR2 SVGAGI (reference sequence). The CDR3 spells CASSSDVDEQYF. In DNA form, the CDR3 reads TGTGCCAGCAGCTCGGACGTAGACGAGCAGTACTTC.

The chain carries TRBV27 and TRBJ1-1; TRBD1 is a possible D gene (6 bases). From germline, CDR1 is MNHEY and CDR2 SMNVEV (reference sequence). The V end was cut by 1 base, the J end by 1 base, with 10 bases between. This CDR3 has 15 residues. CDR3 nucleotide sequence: TGTGCCAGCAGTTTATTGACAGGTGCGAACACTGAAGCTTTCTTT. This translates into CASSLLTGANTEAFF.

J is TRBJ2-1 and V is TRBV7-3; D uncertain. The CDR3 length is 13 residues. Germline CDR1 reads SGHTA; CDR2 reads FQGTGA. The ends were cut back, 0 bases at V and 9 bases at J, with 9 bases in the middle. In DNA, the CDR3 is TGTGCCAGCAGCTTAACGACGAGTGGTGAGCAGTTCTTC. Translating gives CASSLTTSGEQFF.

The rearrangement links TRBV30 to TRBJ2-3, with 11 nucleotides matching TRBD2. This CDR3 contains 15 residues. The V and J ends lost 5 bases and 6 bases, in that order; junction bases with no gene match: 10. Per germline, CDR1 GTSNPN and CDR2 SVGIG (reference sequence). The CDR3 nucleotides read TGTGCCTGGGCTTCGGGACTAGCGGTCGTGGATACGCAGTATTTT. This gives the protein CAWASGLAVVDTQYF.

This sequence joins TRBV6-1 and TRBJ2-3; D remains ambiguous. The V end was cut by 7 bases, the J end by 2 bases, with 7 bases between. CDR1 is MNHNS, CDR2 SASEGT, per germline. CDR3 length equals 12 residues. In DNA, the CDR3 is TGTGCCAGCATCGACACCACAGATACGCAGTATTTT. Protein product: CASIDTTDTQYF.

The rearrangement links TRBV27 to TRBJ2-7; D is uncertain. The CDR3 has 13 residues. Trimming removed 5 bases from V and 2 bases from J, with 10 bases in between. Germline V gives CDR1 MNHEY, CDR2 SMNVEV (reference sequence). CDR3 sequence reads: CASSRTFTYEQYF. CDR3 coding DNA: TGTGCCAGCAGTCGTACGTTCACCTACGAGCAGTACTTC.

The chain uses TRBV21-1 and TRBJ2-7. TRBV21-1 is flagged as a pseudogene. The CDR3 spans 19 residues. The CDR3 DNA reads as TGTGCCAGCAGCAAAGGTCGGTCGTGGCCCCCGTCGTTCTCCTACGAGCAGTACTTC. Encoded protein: CASSKGRSWPPSFSYEQYF.